This T cell receptor (beta chain) was sequenced during a study of T-cell memory formation after mild COVID-19. TCRdb re-derived calls from the 5' RACE reads in MiXCR, one entry per CDR3 protein. In the table there are approximately 560,000 distinct CDR3 sequences, 17% of which are singletons. This clonotype was picked up a small number of times. The CDR3 covers 14 residues. Germline values: CDR1 MNHEY, CDR2 SMNVEV (reference sequence). The V and J ends lost 1 base and 2 bases respectively, with 9 bases between them. The sample consisted of PBMCs or a T cell subset sorted from them (not recorded which). The V gene is TRBV27, the J gene TRBJ2-7; D is undetermined. The TCR was taken from an adult woman who had mild COVID-19 (a few samples of this study predate the infection). Cell type and time point are not known. CDR3 nucleotides: TGTGCCAGCAGTTTATTGGGTGACCCCTACGAGCAGTACTTC. Protein product: CASSLLGDPYEQYF.